The 3 T cell receptor beta chains below were found in one sample sequenced in a study of esophageal squamous cell carcinoma under preoperative chemotherapy (dated by TCRdb to the late 2010s). The time point label for this specimen denotes: after preoperative PTX-NDP chemotherapy. Libraries were made using PCR. The sequencer listed for this sample is HiSeq X Ten. The raw public reads went through TCRdb reprocessing: fastp at Q25, MiXCR clone calling, in-frame beta chains kept. All rows with the same CDR3 protein become a single entry with the most common DNA and genes. In all, the sample holds about 32,000 distinct CDR3 sequences, and around 49% of those were seen once. 20% to 25% of the sample comes from the top ten. Sample collection occurred from a patient given preoperative chemotherapy. Source of these receptors: a human donor with esophageal squamous cell carcinoma. The donor label of this sample is uncertain.

This sequence joins TRBV18 and TRBJ2-1; tentative D call: TRBD2 (5 bases). The CDR3 has 14 residues. Looked up from germline, CDR1 is KGHSH and CDR2 is LQKENI. Trimming cost V 3 bases and J 4 bases, with 10 bases left between them. The DNA of the CDR3 is TGTGCCAGCTCACCGAGGGCAGTATACAATGAGCAGTTCTTC. Translation: CASSPRAVYNEQFF.

J is TRBJ2-5 and V is TRBV7-6; maybe TRBD2 (6 bases). Trimming pared 5 bases from V and 2 bases from J, leaving 15 bases between. The CDR3 covers 15 residues. Per germline, CDR1 SGHVS and CDR2 FNYEAQ. CDR3 residues: CASSLGWGGQETQYF. Here the CDR3 DNA reads TGTGCCAGCAGCCTCGGATGGGGAGGACAAGAGACCCAGTACTTC.

To note about this clonotype: It is likely a read error, because the conserved phenylalanine at the end of the CDR3 is missing. This chain links TRBV7-7 with TRBJ2-5, with a possible D match to TRBD2 (7 bases). Looked up from germline, CDR1 is SSHAT and CDR2 is FNYEAQ (reference sequence). CDR3 length: 15 amino acids. CDR3 amino acids: CASSPREGGKETQYL. In DNA, the CDR3 is TGTGCTAGCAGCCCCAGGGAGGGGGGGAAAGAGACCCAGTACTTG.